The 32 T cell receptor beta chains given below trace back to one sample, sequenced in a study of blood T cell repertoires in COVID-19. Some clones are missing from TCRdb's copy, which holds only in-frame ones; the method was immunoSEQ multiplex PCR. The sample records fewer than 250,000 clones, roughly 79% being singletons. The specimen sequenced was PBMCs or T cells enriched from blood (not recorded which). The receptor source for this set is a woman aged 45 to 65 with acute COVID-19.

The rearrangement uses TRBV28 and TRBJ1-4, with 9 bases fitting TRBD1. Germline V gene data show CDR1 as MDHEN and CDR2 as SYDVKM. Trimming took 4 bases from V and 8 from J; bases not matched to a gene: 5. This CDR3 contains 14 residues. DNA of the CDR3: TGTGCCAGCAGTTCCCCGGGACAGGGAGAAAAACTGTTTTTT. As protein: CASSSPGQGEKLFF.

The chain has TRBV30 and TRBJ2-3; TRBD2 agrees at 13 bases. The CDR3 runs 15 residues. Germline values: CDR1 GTSNPN, CDR2 SVGIG (reference sequence). J lost 7 bases, V lost 0 bases, and 4 bases had no gene match. CDR3 DNA sequence: TGTGCCTGGAGTGTTGGGACTAGCGGGGTCAATACGCAGTATTTT. Its translation: CAWSVGTSGVNTQYF.

This clone was observed once. This chain links TRBV28 with TRBJ2-7; possible D gene TRBD1, 6 bases. There are 14 residues in the CDR3. V was clipped by 5 bases and J by 6 bases, with 17 bases between them. Looked up from germline, CDR1 is MDHEN and CDR2 is SYDVKM. The CDR3 region has the DNA TGTGCCAGCAGTCAGACGGGACAAGTCTTCGAGCAGTACTTC. Translated, it gives CASSQTGQVFEQYF.

The chain joins TRBV5-1 to TRBJ1-1, with D possibly being TRBD1 (5 bases). Germline-derived CDR1 and CDR2 are SGHRS and YFSETQ. The CDR3 extends over 16 amino acids. V was trimmed by 0 bases and J by 2 bases, leaving 14 bases between them. This chain's CDR3 is CASSLVGRSFNTEAFF. In DNA, the CDR3 is TGCGCCAGCAGCTTGGTGGGGCGGTCGTTTAACACTGAAGCTTTCTTT.

The V call is TRBV7-3, the J call TRBJ2-4; 10 nucleotides align to TRBD2. Unmatched junction bases numbered 7, after V lost 5 bases and J lost 3 bases. Germline V gene data show CDR1 as SGHTA and CDR2 as FQGTGA. CDR3 length: 16 residues. CDR3 DNA sequence: TGTGCCAGCAGCCCTGGACTAGCGGAGAACAAAAACATTCAGTACTTC. Translation gives CASSPGLAENKNIQYF.

The rearrangement uses TRBV2 and TRBJ2-3; 8 nucleotides match TRBD1. The CDR3 loop spans 16 amino acids. Germline assignment: CDR1 SNHLY and CDR2 FYNNEI. With 5 bases clipped from V and 2 bases from J, the junction kept 9 bases outside the gene matches. DNA for the CDR3: TGTGCCAGCAGTTCCGGTGTCAGGGGGCTCACAGATACGCAGTATTTT. Translation gives CASSSGVRGLTDTQYF.

The chain has TRBV29-1 and TRBJ2-6; 8 nucleotides line up with TRBD1. V trimming: 2 bases; J trimming: 0 bases; junction bases outside the gene matches: 3. CDR1 SQVTM and CDR2 ANQGSEA come from the germline V gene. The CDR3 length is 16 residues. The CDR3 is CSVETGGTSGANVLTF. The CDR3 nucleotides are TGCAGCGTTGAAACAGGGGGAACCTCTGGGGCCAACGTCCTGACTTTC.

The chain recombines TRBV30 with TRBJ2-7; 7 bases agree with TRBD2. Germline CDR1 and CDR2: GTSNPN and SVGIG (reference sequence). Unmatched junction bases numbered 6, after V lost 4 bases and J lost 0 bases. CDR3 length equals 14 residues. For the CDR3, the DNA is TGTGCCTGGACTAGCGGCCCAGGCTCCTACGAGCAGTACTTC. Protein: CAWTSGPGSYEQYF. Full variable domain (missing parts from reference TRBV30 and TRBJ2-7): SQTIHQWPATLVQPVGSPLSLECTVEGTSNPNLYWYRQAAGRGLQLLFYSVGIGQISSEVPQNLSASRPQDRQFILSSKKLLLSDSGFYLCAWTSGPGSYEQYFGPGTRLTVT.

CDR3 sequence (DNA): TGCGCCAGCAGCTTTATCGGACAGTCCAACACCGGGGAGCTGTTTTTT. Amino acid sequence: CASSFIGQSNTGELFF. The chain carries TRBV5-1 and TRBJ2-2; D might be TRBD1 (6 bases). The CDR3 consists of 16 residues. Germline-derived CDR1 and CDR2 are SGHRS and YFSETQ. V lost 2 bases and J 2 bases, leaving 13 bases between the germline ends.

The gene calls are TRBV7-3 and TRBJ2-1, with 8 bases identical to TRBD2. J gave up 10 bases and V 5 bases, and 10 bases lay outside the gene matches. This CDR3 comprises 14 residues. Looked up from germline, CDR1 is SGHTA and CDR2 is FQGTGA. As DNA, the CDR3 is TGTGCCAGCAGCCCCGCAAGCGGGAGAAACGAGCAGTTCTTC. This codes for CASSPASGRNEQFF.

The chain carries TRBV7-9 and TRBJ2-3; TRBD1 might be the D (6 bases). V gave up 5 bases and J gave up 0 bases, with 18 bases separating them. CDR1 is SEHNR, CDR2 FQNEAQ, per germline (reference sequence). The CDR3 length is 17 residues. As DNA, the CDR3 is TGTGCCAGCAGCCCATACTCCGGGACACAGAGCACAGATACGCAGTATTTT. The encoded protein is CASSPYSGTQSTDTQYF. Full variable domain (rest looked up from reference TRBV7-9 and TRBJ2-3): DTGVSQNPRHKITKRGQNVTFRCDPISEHNRLYWYRQTLGQGPEFLTYFQNEAQLEKSRLLSDRFSAERPKGSFSTLEIQRTEQGDSAMYLCASSPYSGTQSTDTQYFGPGTRLTVL.

The chain uses TRBV28 and TRBJ2-5; TRBD2 might be the D (5 bases). The germline V gene has CDR1 MDHEN and CDR2 SYDVKM. This CDR3 is 15 amino acids long. Between the trimmed V and J ends, which lost 7 bases and 4 bases, there was a span of 19 bases. For the CDR3, the DNA is TGTGCCAGCATCGGGGTTAGATGGGTTCGAGAGACCCAGTACTTC. This codes for CASIGVRWVRETQYF.

CDR3 region: CASSPRLEGAAGELFF. DNA of the CDR3: TGTGCCAGCAGCCCCCGGTTAGAGGGGGCAGCCGGGGAGCTGTTTTTT. The chain combines TRBV9 with TRBJ2-2; 7 nucleotides agree with TRBD1. This CDR3 has 16 amino acids. Trimming cost V 4 bases and J 6 bases; bases outside gene matches: 12. Looked up from germline, CDR1 is SGDLS and CDR2 is YYNGEE.

The chain is built from TRBV19 and TRBJ1-4; D ambiguous. Looked up from germline, CDR1 is LNHDA and CDR2 is SQIVND (reference sequence). V was pared by 5 bases and J by 0 bases, with 7 bases between. The CDR3 has 14 residues. The CDR3 reads CASSQTSTNEKLFF. CDR3 sequence (DNA): TGTGCCAGTAGTCAGACTTCAACTAATGAAAAACTGTTTTTT.

This clone was seen a few times. V and J are TRBV7-2 and TRBJ1-2; D is uncertain. CDR1 is SGHTA, CDR2 FQGNSA, per germline. This CDR3 contains 15 residues. V lost 3 bases and J 2 bases, leaving 13 bases between the germline ends. CDR3 DNA sequence: TGTGCCAGCAGCTTCCAACCAGACGGGAACTATGGCTACACCTTC. Translated, it gives CASSFQPDGNYGYTF.

The chain combines TRBV6-6 with TRBJ1-3; TRBD1 matches 8 bases. V lost 4 bases and J lost 0; bases outside the gene matches: 5. Germline V gene lookup returns CDR1 MNHNY and CDR2 SVGAGI (reference sequence). The CDR3 length is 16 residues. CDR3 protein: CASSSSGQGSGNTIYF. The CDR3 bases are TGTGCCAGCAGTTCTTCAGGACAGGGCTCTGGAAACACCATATATTTT.

The rearrangement links TRBV5-8 to TRBJ2-1, with 9 bases matching TRBD1. The V and J ends lost 4 bases and 6 bases, in that order; junction bases with no gene match: 8. CDR1 and CDR2 (germline): SGHTS, YDEGEE. The CDR3 has 15 residues. CDR3 protein: CASSPRGTGSNEQFF. CDR3 DNA: TGTGCCAGCAGCCCGAGGGGGACAGGGTCCAATGAGCAGTTCTTC.

The genes are TRBV5-1 and TRBJ2-5; D is possibly TRBD2 (5 bases). This CDR3 is built from 14 residues. Per germline, CDR1 SGHRS and CDR2 YFSETQ. V lost 5 bases, J lost 2 bases, and 13 bases lay in between. The CDR3 region is CASSYGELQETQYF. The CDR3 nucleotides read TGCGCCAGCAGTTACGGGGAACTACAAGAGACCCAGTACTTC. Using reference TRBV5-1 and TRBJ2-5 for the parts outside the CDR3, the full variable domain is KAGVTQTPRYLIKTRGQQVTLSCSPISGHRSVSWYQQTPGQGLQFLFEYFSETQRNKGNFPGRFSGRQFSNSRSEMNVSTLELGDSALYLCASSYGELQETQYFGPGTRLLVL.

The chain employs TRBV5-1 and TRBJ2-4; 9 bases match TRBD2. Germline V CDR1 and CDR2: SGHRS, YFSETQ. V lost 0 bases, J lost 3 bases, and 10 bases stayed unmatched. The CDR3 is 18 residues long. The CDR3 is CASSLEGSAGGGKNIQYF. Written as DNA, the CDR3 is TGCGCCAGCAGCTTGGAGGGCTCAGCGGGAGGAGGCAAAAACATTCAGTACTTC.

The V call is TRBV11-2, the J call TRBJ1-1; D gene ambiguous. The CDR3 totals 16 residues. Germline V gene lookup returns CDR1 SGHAT and CDR2 FQNNGV. The V end was cut by 2 bases, the J end by 1 base, with 14 bases between. CDR3 coding DNA: TGTGCCAGCAGCTTACCGCGGGCGGTTTCGAACACTGAAGCTTTCTTT. It encodes CASSLPRAVSNTEAFF.

The chain employs TRBV10-3 and TRBJ2-7, with TRBD2 matching 14 bases. Germline V lookup: CDR1 ENHRY, CDR2 SYGVKD. The CDR3 is made up of 19 amino acids. The ends lost 0 bases at V and 4 bases at J; junction bases unmatched: 11. CDR3 DNA sequence: TGTGCCATCAGTGAGTCGGGGACTAGCGGGAGCCCGGGGATTTACGAGCAGTACTTC. Protein sequence: CAISESGTSGSPGIYEQYF.

Comments on this clone: At one of its ends the junction is not consistent with the germline gene, which may arise from a read error. The V gene is TRBV28, the J gene TRBJ2-7, with TRBD1 as a possible D gene (5 bases). The CDR3 is 12 residues long. CDR1 and CDR2 (germline): MDHEN, SYDVKM. CDR3 coding DNA: TGTGCCAGCAGTCAGCAGACAGACACTATGCGATTC. Translated: CASSQQTDTMRF.

This chain joins TRBV3-1 (or the pseudogene TRBV3-2) and TRBJ1-3, with 7 bases that match TRBD1. This CDR3 region has 14 residues. V shed 3 bases, J shed 3 bases, and the junction held 2 bases outside the gene matches. The germline V gene encodes CDR1 LGHDT and CDR2 YNNKEL (reference sequence). DNA for the CDR3: TGTGCCAGCAGCCAGGCAGGGGGTGGAAACACCATATATTTT. Protein product: CASSQAGGGNTIYF.

This clone has a handful of counts. The J gene is TRBJ2-1, the V gene TRBV6-5, with D possibly TRBD2 on 5 matching bases. There are 15 residues in the CDR3. CDR1 and CDR2 (germline): MNHEY, SVGAGI. V dropped 5 bases and J dropped 1 base, with 12 bases sitting between them. CDR3 in DNA: TGTGCCAGCAGTATTACTAGGGTATCCTACAATGAGCAGTTCTTC. This codes for CASSITRVSYNEQFF.

The chain links TRBV28 to TRBJ1-2; 9 bases are a match to TRBD1. Germline trimming cut 5 bases from V and 6 bases from J; bases unmatched to any gene: 10. CDR3 length: 15 amino acids. Germline CDR1 is MDHEN and CDR2 is SYDVKM. This CDR3 is CASSRFDDRGNGYTF. DNA of the CDR3: TGTGCCAGCAGTCGATTCGATGACAGGGGGAATGGCTACACCTTC.

The V call is TRBV28, the J call TRBJ1-1, with 9 positions matching TRBD1. Trimming cost V 4 bases and J 3 bases; bases outside gene matches: 9. Germline V gene sequence: CDR1 MDHEN, CDR2 SYDVKM. The CDR3 has 16 amino acids. The CDR3 region has the DNA TGTGCCAGCAGTTCCCTAGGGACAGGGAGTCACACTGAAGCTTTCTTT. Amino acids: CASSSLGTGSHTEAFF. The full variable domain, with the rest looked up from reference TRBV28 and TRBJ1-1, is DVKVTQSSRYLVKRTGEKVFLECVQDMDHENMFWYRQDPGLGLRLIYFSYDVKMKEKGDIPEGYSVSREKKERFSLILESASTNQTSMYLCASSSLGTGSHTEAFFGQGTRLTVV.

This clone was seen just once. The chain combines TRBV28 with TRBJ1-2; 10 bases are a match to TRBD1. CDR3 length equals 15 residues. Germline loops: CDR1 MDHEN, CDR2 SYDVKM. The V gene end was trimmed by 3 bases and the J gene end by 5 bases; junction bases not matched to a gene: 6. The CDR3 sequence is CASSLGQGLRYGYTF. The CDR3 DNA reads TGTGCCAGCAGTTTGGGACAGGGGTTACGGTATGGCTACACCTTC.

The rearrangement links TRBV21-1 to TRBJ1-3. TRBV21-1 is a recognized pseudogene. The CDR3 totals 18 residues. The CDR3 is CASSSFRKGSGGGNTIYF. The CDR3 DNA reads TGTGCCAGCAGCTCCTTCAGAAAGGGTTCGGGGGGAGGAAACACCATATATTTT.

In this sample, this clone turned up many times. V and J are TRBV27 and TRBJ2-7; 7 nucleotides match TRBD1. CDR3 size: 13 residues. The J segment lost 5 bases and the V segment lost 4 bases, leaving 5 bases of the junction unmatched. The V gene's germline CDR1 is MNHEY and CDR2 SMNVEV (reference sequence). Written as DNA, the CDR3 is TGTGCCAGCAGTTCCCTCGGACAGGACGAGCAGTACTTC. This translates into CASSSLGQDEQYF.

This clone appeared a few times. This chain joins TRBV15 and TRBJ1-2; tentatively, D is TRBD1 (6 bases). The germline V and J ends were trimmed by 3 bases and 1 base, with 12 bases remaining between them. Germline assignment: CDR1 LNHNV and CDR2 YYDKDF (reference sequence). The CDR3 is made up of 15 amino acids. The CDR3, as DNA: TGTGCCACCAGCAGCGACAGGCAGGGTAACTATGGCTACACCTTC. Amino acids: CATSSDRQGNYGYTF.

The chain's CDR3 is CASSQLQGQETQYF. The CDR3 bases are TGTGCCAGCAGCCAACTACAGGGACAAGAGACCCAGTACTTC. The rearrangement joins TRBV11-3 to TRBJ2-5, with a tentative D call TRBD1 (6 bases). Trimming left V 5 bases short and J 2 bases short, with 12 bases between. The CDR3 consists of 14 residues. Per germline, CDR1 SGHNT and CDR2 YENEEA.

The V call is TRBV7-2, the J call TRBJ2-5, with unresolved D. Germline lookup yields CDR1 SGHTA and CDR2 FQGNSA. The V end was cut by 1 base, the J end by 2 bases, with 5 bases between. CDR3 size: 13 residues. The CDR3: CASSLGGQETQYF. The CDR3 coding sequence is TGTGCCAGCAGCTTAGGCGGTCAAGAGACCCAGTACTTC.